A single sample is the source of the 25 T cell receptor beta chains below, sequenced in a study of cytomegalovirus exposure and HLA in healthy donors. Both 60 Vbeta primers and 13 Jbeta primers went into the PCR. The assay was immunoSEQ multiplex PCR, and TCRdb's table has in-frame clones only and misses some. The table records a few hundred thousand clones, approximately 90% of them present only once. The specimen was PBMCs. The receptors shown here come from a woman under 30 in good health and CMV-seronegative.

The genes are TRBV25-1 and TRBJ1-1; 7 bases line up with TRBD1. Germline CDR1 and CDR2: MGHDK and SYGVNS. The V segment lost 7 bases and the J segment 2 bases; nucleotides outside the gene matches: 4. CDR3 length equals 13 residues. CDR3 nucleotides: TGTGCCAGCATTAACAGGGGCAACACTGAAGCTTTCTTT. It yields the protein CASINRGNTEAFF.

The CDR3 DNA sequence: TGTGCCAGCAGCTTAGGGGACAGCGACCCGTCTAACTATGGCTACACCTTC. It yields the protein CASSLGDSDPSNYGYTF. The chain couples TRBV7-8 to TRBJ1-2, with 7 bases identical to TRBD1. Looked up from germline, CDR1 is SGHVS and CDR2 is FQNEAQ. The J segment lost 0 bases and the V segment lost 1 base, leaving 8 bases of the junction unmatched. The CDR3 spans 17 residues.

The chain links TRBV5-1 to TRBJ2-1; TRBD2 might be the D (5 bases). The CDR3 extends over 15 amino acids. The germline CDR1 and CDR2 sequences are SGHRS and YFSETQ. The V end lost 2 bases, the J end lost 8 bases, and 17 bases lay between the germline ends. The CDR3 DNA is TGCGCCAGCAGCTTAATGACTACCCCCCCGGATGAGCAGTTCTTC. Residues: CASSLMTTPPDEQFF. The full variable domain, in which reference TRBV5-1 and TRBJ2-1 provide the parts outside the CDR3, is KAGVTQTPRYLIKTRGQQVTLSCSPISGHRSVSWYQQTPGQGLQFLFEYFSETQRNKGNFPGRFSGRQFSNSRSEMNVSTLELGDSALYLCASSLMTTPPDEQFFGPGTRLTVL.

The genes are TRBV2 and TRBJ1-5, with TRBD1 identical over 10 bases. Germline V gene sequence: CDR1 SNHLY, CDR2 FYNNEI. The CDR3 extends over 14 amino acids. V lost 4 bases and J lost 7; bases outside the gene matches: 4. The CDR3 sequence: CASSGGQGGQPQHF. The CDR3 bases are TGTGCCAGCAGTGGCGGACAGGGGGGACAGCCCCAGCATTTT.

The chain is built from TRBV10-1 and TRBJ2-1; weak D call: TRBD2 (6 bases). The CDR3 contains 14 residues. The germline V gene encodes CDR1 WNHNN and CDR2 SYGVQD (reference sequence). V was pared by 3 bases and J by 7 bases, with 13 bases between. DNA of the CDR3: TGCGCCAGCAGTGATGCCGGGAGCGTAAATGAGCAGTTCTTC. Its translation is CASSDAGSVNEQFF.

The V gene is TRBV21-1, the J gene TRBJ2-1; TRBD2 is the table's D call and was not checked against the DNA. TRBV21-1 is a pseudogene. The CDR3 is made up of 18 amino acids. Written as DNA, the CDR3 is TGTGCCATCTCCGACTTTCGGCGGACTAGCGGGAGGGCCAATGAGCAGTTCTTC. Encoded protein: CAISDFRRTSGRANEQFF.

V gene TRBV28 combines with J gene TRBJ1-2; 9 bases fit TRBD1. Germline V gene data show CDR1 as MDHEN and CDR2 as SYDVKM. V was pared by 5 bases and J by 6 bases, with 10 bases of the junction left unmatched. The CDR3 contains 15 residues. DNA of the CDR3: TGTGCCAGCAGTGCTTCCGGGACAGGGCTAAATGGCTACACCTTC. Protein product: CASSASGTGLNGYTF.

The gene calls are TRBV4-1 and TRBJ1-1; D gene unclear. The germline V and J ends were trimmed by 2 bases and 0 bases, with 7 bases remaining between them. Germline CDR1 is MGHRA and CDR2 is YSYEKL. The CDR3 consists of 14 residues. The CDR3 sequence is CASSQSGMNTEAFF. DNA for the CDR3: TGCGCCAGCAGCCAATCAGGTATGAACACTGAAGCTTTCTTT.

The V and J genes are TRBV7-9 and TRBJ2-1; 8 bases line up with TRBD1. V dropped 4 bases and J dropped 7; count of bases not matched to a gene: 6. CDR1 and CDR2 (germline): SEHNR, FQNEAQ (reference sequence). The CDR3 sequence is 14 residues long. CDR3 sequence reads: CASSSSGTGNEQFF. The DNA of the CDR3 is TGTGCCAGCAGCTCGTCCGGGACAGGTAATGAGCAGTTCTTC. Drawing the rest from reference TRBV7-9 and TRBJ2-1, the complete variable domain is DTGVSQNPRHKITKRGQNVTFRCDPISEHNRLYWYRQTLGQGPEFLTYFQNEAQLEKSRLLSDRFSAERPKGSFSTLEIQRTEQGDSAMYLCASSSSGTGNEQFFGPGTRLTVL.

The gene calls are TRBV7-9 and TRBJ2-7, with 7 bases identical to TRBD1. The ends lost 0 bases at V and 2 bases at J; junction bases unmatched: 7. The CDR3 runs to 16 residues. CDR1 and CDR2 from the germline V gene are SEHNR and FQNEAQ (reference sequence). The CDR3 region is CASSLARGGTPYEQYF. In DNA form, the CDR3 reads TGTGCCAGCAGCTTAGCGCGAGGGGGCACTCCCTACGAGCAGTACTTC.

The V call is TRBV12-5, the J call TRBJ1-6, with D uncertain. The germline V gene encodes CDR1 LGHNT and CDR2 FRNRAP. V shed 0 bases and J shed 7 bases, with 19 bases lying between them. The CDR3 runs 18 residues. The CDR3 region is CASGLVLGFPGGNSPLHF. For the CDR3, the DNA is TGTGCTAGTGGTTTGGTACTTGGGTTCCCCGGAGGGAATTCACCCCTCCACTTT.

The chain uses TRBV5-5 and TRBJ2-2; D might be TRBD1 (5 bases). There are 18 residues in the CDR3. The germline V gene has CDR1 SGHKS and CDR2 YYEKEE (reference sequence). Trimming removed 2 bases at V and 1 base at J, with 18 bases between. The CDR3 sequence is CASSFLPTEILNTGELFF. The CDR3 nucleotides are TGTGCCAGCAGCTTTCTCCCGACAGAAATCTTGAACACCGGGGAGCTGTTTTTT.

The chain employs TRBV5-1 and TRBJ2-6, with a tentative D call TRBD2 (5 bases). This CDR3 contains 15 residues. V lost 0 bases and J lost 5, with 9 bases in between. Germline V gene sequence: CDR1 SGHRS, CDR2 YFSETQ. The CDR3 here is CASSLARGRANVLTF. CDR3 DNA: TGCGCCAGCAGCTTGGCACGGGGTAGGGCCAACGTCCTGACTTTC.

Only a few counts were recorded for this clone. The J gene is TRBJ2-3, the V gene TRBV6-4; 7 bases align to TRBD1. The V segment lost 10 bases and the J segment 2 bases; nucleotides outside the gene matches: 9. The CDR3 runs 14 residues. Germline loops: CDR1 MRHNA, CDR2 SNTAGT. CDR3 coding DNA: TGTGCCACCAGGAAGCAGGGGGTCACAGATACGCAGTATTTT. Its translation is CATRKQGVTDTQYF.

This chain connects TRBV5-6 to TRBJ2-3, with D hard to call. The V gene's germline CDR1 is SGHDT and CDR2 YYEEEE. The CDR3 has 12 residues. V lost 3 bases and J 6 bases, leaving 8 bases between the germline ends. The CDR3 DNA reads TGTGCCAGCAGCTCCAGGTGGGATACGCAGTATTTT. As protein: CASSSRWDTQYF.

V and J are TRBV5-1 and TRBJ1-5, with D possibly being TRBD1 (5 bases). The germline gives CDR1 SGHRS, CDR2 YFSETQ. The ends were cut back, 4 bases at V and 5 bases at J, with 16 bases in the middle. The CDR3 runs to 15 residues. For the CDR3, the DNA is TGCGCCAGCAGCCGCGGGTCGGGGGAGCATCAGCCCCAGCATTTT. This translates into CASSRGSGEHQPQHF.

The CDR3 is CASSLVWQDNQPQHF. CDR3 nucleotides: TGTGCCAGCAGCTTGGTTTGGCAGGACAATCAGCCCCAGCATTTT. The chain is built from TRBV7-2 and TRBJ1-5; D ambiguous. This CDR3 is built from 15 residues. V was clipped by 3 bases and J by 3 bases, with 12 bases between them. Germline-derived CDR1 and CDR2 are SGHTA and FQGNSA.

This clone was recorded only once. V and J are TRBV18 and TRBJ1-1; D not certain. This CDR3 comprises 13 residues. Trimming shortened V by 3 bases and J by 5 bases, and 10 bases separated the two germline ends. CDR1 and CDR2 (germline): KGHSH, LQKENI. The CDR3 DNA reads TGTGCCAGCTCACCCACGCCGGGGACTGAAGCTTTCTTT. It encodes CASSPTPGTEAFF.

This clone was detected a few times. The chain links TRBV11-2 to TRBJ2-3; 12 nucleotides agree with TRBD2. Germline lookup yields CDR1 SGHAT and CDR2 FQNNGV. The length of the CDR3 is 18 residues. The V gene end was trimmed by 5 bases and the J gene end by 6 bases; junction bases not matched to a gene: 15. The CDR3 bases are TGTGCCAGCAGCCCCCTGACTAGCGGGAGAAGTGTAGCCGATACGCAGTATTTT. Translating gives CASSPLTSGRSVADTQYF.

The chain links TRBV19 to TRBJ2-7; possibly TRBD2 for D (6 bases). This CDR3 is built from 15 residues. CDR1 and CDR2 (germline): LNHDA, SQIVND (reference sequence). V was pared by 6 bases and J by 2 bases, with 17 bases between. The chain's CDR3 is CASRAAGAPTYEQYF. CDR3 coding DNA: TGTGCCAGTAGGGCAGCGGGTGCTCCCACCTACGAGCAGTACTTC.

This CDR3 is CASRPTVSGTDTQYF. The CDR3 nucleotides read TGTGCCAGTAGGCCAACAGTGTCGGGGACAGATACGCAGTATTTT. The chain couples TRBV19 to TRBJ2-3, with D perhaps matching TRBD2 (5 bases). V was cut by 6 bases and J by 3 bases, with 16 bases left in between. The CDR3 totals 15 residues. Per germline, CDR1 LNHDA and CDR2 SQIVND (reference sequence).

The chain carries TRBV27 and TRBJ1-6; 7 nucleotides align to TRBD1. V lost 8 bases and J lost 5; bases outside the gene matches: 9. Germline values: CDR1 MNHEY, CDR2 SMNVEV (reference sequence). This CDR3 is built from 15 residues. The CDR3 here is CASHAGQFDNSPLHF. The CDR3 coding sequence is TGTGCCAGCCATGCGGGACAGTTTGATAATTCACCCCTCCACTTT.

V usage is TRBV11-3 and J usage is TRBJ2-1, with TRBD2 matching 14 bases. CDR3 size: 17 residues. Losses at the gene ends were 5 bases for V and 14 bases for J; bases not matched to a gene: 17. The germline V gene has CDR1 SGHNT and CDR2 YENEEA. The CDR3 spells CASSRMPGTSGSIPEFF. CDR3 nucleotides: TGTGCCAGCAGCCGAATGCCCGGGACTAGCGGGAGTATCCCCGAGTTCTTC.

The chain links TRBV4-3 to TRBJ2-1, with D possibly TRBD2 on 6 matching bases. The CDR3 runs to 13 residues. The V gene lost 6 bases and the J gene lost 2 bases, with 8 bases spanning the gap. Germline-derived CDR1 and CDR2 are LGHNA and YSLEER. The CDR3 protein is CASRGGAYNEQFF. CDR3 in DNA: TGCGCCAGCAGGGGAGGAGCCTACAATGAGCAGTTCTTC.

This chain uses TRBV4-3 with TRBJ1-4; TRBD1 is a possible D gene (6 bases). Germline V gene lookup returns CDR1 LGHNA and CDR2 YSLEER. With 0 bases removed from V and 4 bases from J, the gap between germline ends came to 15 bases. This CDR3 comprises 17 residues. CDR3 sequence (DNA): TGCGCCAGCAGCCAAGATTTGGGGGGCGGGGGTAATGAAAAACTGTTTTTT. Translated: CASSQDLGGGGNEKLFF.